This T cell receptor (beta chain) derives from a study of cytotoxic CD8 clonotypes in ibrutinib-treated CLL. Across the whole study: Sample averages reached hundreds of thousands of productive templates and over 85,000 productive rearrangements. General study findings and limits: In sustained-remission versus progressing patients, sampling times differed.

As regards this clone: Its antigen is currently unknown.

Trimming left V 0 bases short and J 7 bases short, with 18 bases between. This CDR3 comprises 16 residues. Germline V CDR1 and CDR2: LGHNA, YNFKEQ. A 1 in 200,000 to 1 in 1 million T cell depth was the sequencing target. TCRdb keeps only in-frame clones here, not all; method: immunoSEQ multiplex PCR. The profile shows just over 200,000 clones, around 70% of them singletons. The source of around 1.9 micrograms of genomic DNA for TCR beta libraries was cryopreserved PBMCs. The rearrangement joins TRBV4-2 to TRBJ1-2, with D possibly being TRBD1 (5 bases). This TCR derives from a human donor with chronic lymphocytic leukemia. Material: PBMCs, obtained after 12 months of ibrutinib treatment. CDR3 protein: CASSQDPGSGVRGYTF. The CDR3 region has the DNA TGTGCCAGCAGCCAAGATCCGGGATCGGGGGTTCGTGGCTACACCTTC.